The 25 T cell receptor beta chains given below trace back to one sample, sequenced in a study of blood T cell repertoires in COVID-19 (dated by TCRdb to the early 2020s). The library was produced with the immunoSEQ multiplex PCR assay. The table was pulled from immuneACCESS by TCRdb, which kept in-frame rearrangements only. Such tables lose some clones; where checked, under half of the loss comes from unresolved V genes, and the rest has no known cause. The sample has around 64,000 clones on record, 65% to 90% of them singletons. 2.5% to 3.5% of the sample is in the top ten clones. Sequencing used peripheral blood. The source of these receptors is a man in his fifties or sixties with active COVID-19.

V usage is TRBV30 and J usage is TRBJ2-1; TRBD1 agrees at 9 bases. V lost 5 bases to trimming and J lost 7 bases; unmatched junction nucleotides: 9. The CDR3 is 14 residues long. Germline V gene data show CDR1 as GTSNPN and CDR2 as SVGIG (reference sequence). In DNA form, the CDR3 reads TGTGCCTGGTCCACAGGGGGCAATGAGAATGAGCAGTTCTTC. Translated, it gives CAWSTGGNENEQFF.

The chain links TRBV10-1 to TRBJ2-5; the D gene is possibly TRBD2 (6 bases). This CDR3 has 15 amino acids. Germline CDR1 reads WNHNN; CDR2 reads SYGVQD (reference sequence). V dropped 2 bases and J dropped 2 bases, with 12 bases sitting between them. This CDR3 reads CASSEGRLAQETQYF. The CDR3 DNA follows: TGCGCCAGCAGTGAGGGGAGGTTGGCTCAAGAGACCCAGTACTTC.

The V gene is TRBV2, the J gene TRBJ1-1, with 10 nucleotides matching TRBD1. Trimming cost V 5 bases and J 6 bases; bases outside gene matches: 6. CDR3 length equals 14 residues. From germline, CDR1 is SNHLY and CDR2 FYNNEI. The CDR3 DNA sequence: TGTGCCAGCAGTAGGACAGGGGGGTTCGCTGAAGCTTTCTTT. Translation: CASSRTGGFAEAFF.

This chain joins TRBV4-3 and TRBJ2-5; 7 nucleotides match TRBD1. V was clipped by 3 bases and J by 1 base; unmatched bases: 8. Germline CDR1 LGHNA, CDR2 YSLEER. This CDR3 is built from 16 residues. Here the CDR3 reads CASSQGDRVGQETQYF. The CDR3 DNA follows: TGCGCCAGCAGCCAGGGCGACAGGGTTGGCCAAGAGACCCAGTACTTC.

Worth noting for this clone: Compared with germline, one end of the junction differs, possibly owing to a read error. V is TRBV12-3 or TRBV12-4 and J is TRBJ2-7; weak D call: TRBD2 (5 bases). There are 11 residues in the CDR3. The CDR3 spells CASSFFGRVDF. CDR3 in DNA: TGTGCCAGCAGTTTTTTTGGGCGGGTGGACTTC.

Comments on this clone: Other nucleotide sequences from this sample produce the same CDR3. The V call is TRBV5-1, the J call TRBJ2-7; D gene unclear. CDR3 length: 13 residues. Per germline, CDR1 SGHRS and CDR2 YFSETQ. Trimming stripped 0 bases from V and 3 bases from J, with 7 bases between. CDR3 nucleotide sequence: TGCGCCAGCAGCTTGGTATCCGGCTACGAGCAGTACTTC. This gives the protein CASSLVSGYEQYF.

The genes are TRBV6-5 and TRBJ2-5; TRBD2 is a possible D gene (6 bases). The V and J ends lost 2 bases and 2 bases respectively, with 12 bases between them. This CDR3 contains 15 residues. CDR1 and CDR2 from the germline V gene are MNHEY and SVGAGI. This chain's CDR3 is CASSYRRDFQETQYF. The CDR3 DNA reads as TGTGCCAGCAGTTACCGCCGGGACTTTCAAGAGACCCAGTACTTC.

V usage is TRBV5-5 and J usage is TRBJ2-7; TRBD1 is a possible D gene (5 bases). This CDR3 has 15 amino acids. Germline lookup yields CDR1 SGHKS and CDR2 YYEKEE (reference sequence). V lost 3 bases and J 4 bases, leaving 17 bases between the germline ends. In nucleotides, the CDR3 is TGTGCCAGCAGCTGGGCCTCAGGGATACGGTACGAGCAGTACTTC. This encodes CASSWASGIRYEQYF.

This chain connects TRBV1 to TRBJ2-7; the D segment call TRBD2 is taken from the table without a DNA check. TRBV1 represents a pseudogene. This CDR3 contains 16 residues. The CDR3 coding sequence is TGCACCAGCAGCCAGAGGACTAGCGGGAGCTCCTACGAGCAGTACTTC. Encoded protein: CTSSQRTSGSSYEQYF.

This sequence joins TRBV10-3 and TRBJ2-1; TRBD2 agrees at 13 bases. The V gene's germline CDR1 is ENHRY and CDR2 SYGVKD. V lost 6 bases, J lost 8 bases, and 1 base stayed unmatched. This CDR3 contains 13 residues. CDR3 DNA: TGTGCCATCAGACTAGCGGGAGGGGATGAGCAGTTCTTC. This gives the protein CAIRLAGGDEQFF.

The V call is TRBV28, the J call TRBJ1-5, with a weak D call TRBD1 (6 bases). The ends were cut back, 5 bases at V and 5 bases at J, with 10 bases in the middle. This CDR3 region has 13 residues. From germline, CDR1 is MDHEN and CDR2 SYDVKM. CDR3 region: CASSGQLDQPQHF. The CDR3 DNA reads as TGTGCCAGCAGTGGACAGCTGGATCAGCCCCAGCATTTT.

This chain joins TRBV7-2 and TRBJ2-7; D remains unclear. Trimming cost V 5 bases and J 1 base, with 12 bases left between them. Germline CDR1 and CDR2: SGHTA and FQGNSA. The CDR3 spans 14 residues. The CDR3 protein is CASSRRSDSYEQYF. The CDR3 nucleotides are TGTGCCAGCAGCAGGAGATCTGATTCCTACGAGCAGTACTTC.

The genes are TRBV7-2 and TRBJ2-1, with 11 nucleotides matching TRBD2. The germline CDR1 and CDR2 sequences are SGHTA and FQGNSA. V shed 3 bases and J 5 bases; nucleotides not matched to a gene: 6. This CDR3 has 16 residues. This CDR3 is CASSFVGTSGNNEQFF. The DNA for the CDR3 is TGTGCCAGCAGCTTTGTCGGGACTAGCGGAAACAATGAGCAGTTCTTC.

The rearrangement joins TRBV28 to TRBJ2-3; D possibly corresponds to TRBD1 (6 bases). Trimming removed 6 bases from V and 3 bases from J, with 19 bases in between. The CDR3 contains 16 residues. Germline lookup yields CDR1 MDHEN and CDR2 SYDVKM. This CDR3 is CASSGNRVGWTDTQYF. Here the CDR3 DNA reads TGTGCCAGCAGCGGGAACAGGGTAGGGTGGACAGATACGCAGTATTTT.

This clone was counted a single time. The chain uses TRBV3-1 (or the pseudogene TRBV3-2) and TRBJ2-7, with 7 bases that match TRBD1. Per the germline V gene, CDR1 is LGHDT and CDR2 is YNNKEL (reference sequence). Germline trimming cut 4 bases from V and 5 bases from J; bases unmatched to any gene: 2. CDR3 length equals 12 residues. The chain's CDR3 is CASSRGTDEQYF. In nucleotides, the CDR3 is TGTGCCAGCAGCCGTGGGACAGACGAGCAGTACTTC.

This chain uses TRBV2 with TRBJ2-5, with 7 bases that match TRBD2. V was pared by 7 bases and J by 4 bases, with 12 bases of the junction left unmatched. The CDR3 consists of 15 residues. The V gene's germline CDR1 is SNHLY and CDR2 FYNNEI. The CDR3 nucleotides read TGTGCCAGCAATTTAGCGGGTATTGAGTTAGAGACCCAGTACTTC. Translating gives CASNLAGIELETQYF.

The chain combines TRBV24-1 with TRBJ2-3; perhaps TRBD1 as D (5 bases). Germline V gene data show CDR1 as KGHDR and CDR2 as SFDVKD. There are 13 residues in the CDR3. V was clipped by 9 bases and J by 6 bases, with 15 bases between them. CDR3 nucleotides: TGTGCCACCGGGGCGCAGGGTCGGGATACGCAGTATTTT. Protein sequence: CATGAQGRDTQYF.

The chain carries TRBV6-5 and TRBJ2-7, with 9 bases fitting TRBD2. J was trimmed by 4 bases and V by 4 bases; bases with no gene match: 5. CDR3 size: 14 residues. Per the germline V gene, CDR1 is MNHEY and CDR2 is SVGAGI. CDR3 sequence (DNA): TGTGCCAGCAGTTTTTTAGCGGGAGATTACGAGCAGTACTTC. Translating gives CASSFLAGDYEQYF.

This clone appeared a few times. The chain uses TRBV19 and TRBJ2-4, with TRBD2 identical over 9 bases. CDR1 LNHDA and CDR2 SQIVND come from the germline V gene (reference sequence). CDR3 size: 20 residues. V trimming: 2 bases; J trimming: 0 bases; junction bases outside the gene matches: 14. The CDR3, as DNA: TGTGCCAGTAGTATAACCCTCCTTAGCGGGAGTGCTCTAGCCAAAAACATTCAGTACTTC. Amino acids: CASSITLLSGSALAKNIQYF.

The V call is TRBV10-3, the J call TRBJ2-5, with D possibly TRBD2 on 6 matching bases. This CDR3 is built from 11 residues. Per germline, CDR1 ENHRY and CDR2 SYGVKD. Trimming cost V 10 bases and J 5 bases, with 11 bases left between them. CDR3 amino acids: CATGGEETQYF. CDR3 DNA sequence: TGTGCCACCGGAGGGGAGGAGACCCAGTACTTC.

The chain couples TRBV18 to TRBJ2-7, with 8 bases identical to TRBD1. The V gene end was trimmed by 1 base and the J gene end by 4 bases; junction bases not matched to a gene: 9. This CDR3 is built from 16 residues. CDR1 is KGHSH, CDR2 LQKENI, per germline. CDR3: CASSPQGQGASYEQYF. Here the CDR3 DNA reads TGTGCCAGCTCACCACAAGGGCAGGGGGCGTCTTACGAGCAGTACTTC.

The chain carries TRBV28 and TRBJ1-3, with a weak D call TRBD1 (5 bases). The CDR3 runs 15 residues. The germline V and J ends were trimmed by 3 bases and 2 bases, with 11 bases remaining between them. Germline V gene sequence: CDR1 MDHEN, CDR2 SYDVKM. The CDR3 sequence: CASSLPREAGNTIYF. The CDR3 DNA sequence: TGTGCCAGCAGTTTGCCCAGGGAAGCTGGAAACACCATATATTTT.

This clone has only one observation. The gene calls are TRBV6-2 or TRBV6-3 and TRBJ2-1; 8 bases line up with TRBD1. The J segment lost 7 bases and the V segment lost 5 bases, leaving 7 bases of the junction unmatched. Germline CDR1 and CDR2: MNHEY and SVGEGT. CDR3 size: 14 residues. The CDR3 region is CASSTRTGQNEQFF. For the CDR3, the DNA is TGTGCCAGCAGTACCAGGACAGGGCAGAATGAGCAGTTCTTC.

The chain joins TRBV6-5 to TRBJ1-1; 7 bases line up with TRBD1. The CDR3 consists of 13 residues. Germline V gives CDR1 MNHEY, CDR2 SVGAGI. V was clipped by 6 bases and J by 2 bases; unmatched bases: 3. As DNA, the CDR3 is TGTGCCAGCAGCCGGGACAGAAACACTGAAGCTTTCTTT. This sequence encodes CASSRDRNTEAFF.

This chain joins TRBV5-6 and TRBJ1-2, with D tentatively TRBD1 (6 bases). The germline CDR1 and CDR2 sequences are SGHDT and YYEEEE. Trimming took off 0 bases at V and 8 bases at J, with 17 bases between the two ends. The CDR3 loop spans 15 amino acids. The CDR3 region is CASSLEGQGFGGYTF. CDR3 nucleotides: TGTGCCAGCAGCTTGGAGGGGCAGGGGTTCGGCGGCTACACCTTC. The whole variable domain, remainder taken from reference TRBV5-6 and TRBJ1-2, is DAGVTQSPTHLIKTRGQQVTLRCSPKSGHDTVSWYQQALGQGPQFIFQYYEEEERQRGNFPDRFSGHQFPNYSSELNVNALLLGDSALYLCASSLEGQGFGGYTFGSGTRLTVV.